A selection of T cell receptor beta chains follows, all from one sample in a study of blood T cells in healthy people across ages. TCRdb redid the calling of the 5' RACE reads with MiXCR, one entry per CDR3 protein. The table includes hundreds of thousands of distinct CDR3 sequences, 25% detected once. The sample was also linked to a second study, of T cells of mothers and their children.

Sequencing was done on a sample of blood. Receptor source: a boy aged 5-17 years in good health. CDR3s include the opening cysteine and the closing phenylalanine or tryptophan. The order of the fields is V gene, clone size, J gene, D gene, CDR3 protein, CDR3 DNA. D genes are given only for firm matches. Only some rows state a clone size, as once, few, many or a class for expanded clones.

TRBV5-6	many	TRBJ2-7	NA	CASSPAGSIYEQYF	TGTGCCAGCAGCCCGGCGGGCAGTATCTACGAGCAGTACTTC
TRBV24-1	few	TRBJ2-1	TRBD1	CATREQGVNEQFF	TGTGCCACCAGGGAACAGGGGGTGAATGAGCAGTTCTTC
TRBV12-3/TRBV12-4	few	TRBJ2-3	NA	CATEKRGTDTQYF	TGTGCCACGGAGAAGCGGGGCACAGATACGCAGTATTTT
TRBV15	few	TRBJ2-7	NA	CATSREGTPYEQYF	TGTGCCACCAGCAGGGAGGGTACCCCCTACGAGCAGTACTTC
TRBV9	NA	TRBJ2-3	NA	CASSTRDGITDTQYF	TGTGCCAGCAGCACCCGGGACGGGATCACAGATACGCAGTATTTT
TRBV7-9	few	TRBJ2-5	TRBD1	CASSLATGGWEQYF	TGTGCCAGCAGCTTAGCGACAGGGGGTTGGGAGCAGTACTTC
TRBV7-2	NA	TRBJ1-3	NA	CASSLSQGTIYF	TGTGCCAGCAGCTTAAGCCAGGGCACCATATATTTT
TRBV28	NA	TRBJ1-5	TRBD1	CASSPTTGGVYQPQHF	TGTGCCAGCAGCCCAACTACAGGGGGCGTCTATCAGCCCCAGCATTTT
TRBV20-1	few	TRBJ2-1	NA	CSARFTTNYNEQFF	TGCAGTGCTAGGTTCACTACTAACTACAATGAGCAGTTCTTC
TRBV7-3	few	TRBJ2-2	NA	CASSPDPRLNTGELFF	TGTGCCAGCAGCCCAGACCCAAGACTTAACACCGGGGAGCTGTTTTTT
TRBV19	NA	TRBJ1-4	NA	CASTMEGPTNEKLFF	TGTGCCAGTACTATGGAAGGGCCGACTAATGAAAAACTGTTTTTT
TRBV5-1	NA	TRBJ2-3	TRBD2	CASSFRLASTDTQYF	TGCGCCAGCAGCTTCCGACTAGCAAGCACAGATACGCAGTATTTT
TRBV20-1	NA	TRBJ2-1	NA	CSARVMGEQFF	TGCAGTGCTAGAGTTATGGGAGAGCAGTTCTTC
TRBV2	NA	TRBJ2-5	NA	CANVPGPLSETQYF	TGTGCCAACGTCCCGGGCCCCCTGTCGGAGACCCAGTACTTC
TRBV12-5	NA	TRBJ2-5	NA	CASGSDRKSRETQYF	TGTGCTAGTGGCTCGGACAGAAAATCGCGGGAGACCCAGTACTTC
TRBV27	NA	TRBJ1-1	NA	CASSLSAMNTEAFF	TGTGCCAGCAGTTTGTCGGCCATGAACACTGAAGCTTTCTTT
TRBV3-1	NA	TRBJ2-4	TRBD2	CASSPGLAGVVGEAKNIQYF	TGTGCCAGCAGCCCCGGACTAGCGGGGGTAGTTGGGGAAGCCAAAAACATTCAGTACTTC
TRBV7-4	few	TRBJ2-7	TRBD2	CASSLESRLAGGLQSYEQYF	TGTGCCAGCAGCTTAGAGTCCCGACTAGCGGGAGGGCTCCAATCCTACGAGCAGTACTTC
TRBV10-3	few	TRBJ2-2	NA	CASTLQGNTGELFF	TGTGCCAGTACCCTGCAGGGTAACACCGGGGAGCTGTTTTTT
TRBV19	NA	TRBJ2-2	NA	CASIWEVTGELFF	TGTGCCAGTATCTGGGAGGTCACCGGGGAGCTGTTTTTT
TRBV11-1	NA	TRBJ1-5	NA	CASSSSLTAGTLNSNQPQHF	TGTGCCAGCAGCTCTAGTTTAACCGCCGGGACCCTAAATAGCAATCAGCCCCAGCATTTT
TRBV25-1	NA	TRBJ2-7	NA	CASSERGQSYEQYF	TGTGCCAGCAGTGAGCGGGGACAGTCCTACGAGCAGTACTTC
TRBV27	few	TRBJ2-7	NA	CASSPFSGSSSYEQYF	TGTGCCAGCAGCCCATTTTCCGGGAGTAGTTCCTACGAGCAGTACTTC
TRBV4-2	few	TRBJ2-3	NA	CASSPDQSTDTQYF	TGTGCCAGCAGCCCGGACCAATCCACAGATACGCAGTATTTT
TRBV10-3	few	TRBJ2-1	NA	CAISYGTSESYSEQFF	TGTGCCATCAGTTACGGGACGTCCGAATCCTACAGTGAGCAGTTCTTC
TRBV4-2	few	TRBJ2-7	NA	CASSQDDWNYEQYF	TGTGCCAGCAGCCAAGATGACTGGAACTACGAGCAGTACTTC
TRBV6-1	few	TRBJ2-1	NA	CASSAQTYNEQFF	TGTGCCAGCAGTGCGCAGACTTACAATGAGCAGTTCTTC
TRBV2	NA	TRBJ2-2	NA	CASEQGDTGDTGELFF	TGTGCCAGCGAACAGGGCGACACGGGAGACACCGGGGAGCTGTTTTTT
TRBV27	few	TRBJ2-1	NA	CASSLDSTSYNEQFF	TGTGCCAGCAGCCTTGACAGCACTTCCTACAATGAGCAGTTCTTC
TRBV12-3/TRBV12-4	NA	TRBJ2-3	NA	CASSARERTDTQYF	TGTGCCAGCAGTGCCCGAGAGCGCACAGATACGCAGTATTTT
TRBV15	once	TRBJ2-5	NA	CATSREEEETQYF	TGTGCCACCAGCAGAGAAGAAGAAGAGACCCAGTACTTC
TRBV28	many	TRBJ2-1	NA	CASSLIGRGNEQFF	TGTGCCAGCAGTTTAATTGGGCGCGGGAATGAGCAGTTCTTC
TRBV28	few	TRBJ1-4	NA	CASTLVATNEKLFF	TGTGCCAGCACCTTAGTAGCAACTAATGAAAAACTGTTTTTT
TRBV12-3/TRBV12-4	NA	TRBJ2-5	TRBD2	CVSRLAGGHQETQYF	TGTGTCAGCAGACTAGCGGGAGGCCACCAAGAGACCCAGTACTTC
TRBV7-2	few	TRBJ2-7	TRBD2	CASSLRGTSDYEQYF	TGTGCCAGCAGCTTAAGAGGAACTAGCGATTACGAGCAGTACTTC
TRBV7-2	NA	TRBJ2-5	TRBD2	CASSLESWTGGQGETQYF	TGTGCCAGCAGCTTAGAGTCGTGGACGGGGGGGCAAGGAGAGACCCAGTACTTC
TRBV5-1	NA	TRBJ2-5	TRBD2	CASSGTSGAQETQYF	TGCGCCAGCAGCGGGACCAGCGGGGCTCAAGAGACCCAGTACTTC
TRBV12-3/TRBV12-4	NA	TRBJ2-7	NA	CASSLGDLVEQYF	TGTGCCAGCAGTTTGGGGGACCTCGTCGAGCAGTACTTC
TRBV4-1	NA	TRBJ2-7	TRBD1	CASTPIVGTGDYEQYF	TGCGCCAGCACCCCTATAGTAGGGACAGGAGATTACGAGCAGTACTTC
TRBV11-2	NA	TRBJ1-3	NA	CASSPTAGGNTIYF	TGTGCCAGCAGCCCGACAGCGGGTGGAAACACCATATATTTT
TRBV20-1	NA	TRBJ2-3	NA	CSAISPQGADTQYF	TGCAGTGCTATATCACCTCAGGGCGCAGATACGCAGTATTTT
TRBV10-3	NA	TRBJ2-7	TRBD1	CAISVRDREDEQYF	TGTGCCATCAGTGTCCGGGACAGGGAAGACGAGCAGTACTTC
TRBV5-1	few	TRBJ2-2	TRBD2	CASSPGTMNTGELFF	TGCGCCAGCAGCCCCGGGACTATGAACACCGGGGAGCTGTTTTTT
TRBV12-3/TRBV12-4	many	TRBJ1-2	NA	CASSLGRNYGYTF	TGTGCCAGCAGCCTAGGACGGAACTATGGCTACACCTTC
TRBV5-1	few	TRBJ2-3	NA	CASSFGQLTDTQYF	TGCGCCAGCAGCTTCGGACAGCTCACAGATACGCAGTATTTT
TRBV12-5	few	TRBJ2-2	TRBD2	CASGLVAGGLNTGELFF	TGTGCTAGTGGTTTGGTAGCGGGGGGTCTGAACACCGGGGAGCTGTTTTTT
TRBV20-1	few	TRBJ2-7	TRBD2	CSAWDLTSGTYEQYF	TGCAGTGCTTGGGACTTGACTAGCGGGACCTACGAGCAGTACTTC
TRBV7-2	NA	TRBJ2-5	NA	CASSGGQTKTQYF	TGTGCCAGCAGCGGAGGACAGACGAAGACCCAGTACTTC
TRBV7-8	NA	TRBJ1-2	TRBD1	CASSSDRAAGYTF	TGTGCCAGCAGCTCCGACAGGGCTGCTGGCTACACCTTC
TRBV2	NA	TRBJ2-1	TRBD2	CASMGLAGAWEQFF	TGTGCCAGCATGGGGCTAGCGGGAGCTTGGGAGCAGTTCTTC
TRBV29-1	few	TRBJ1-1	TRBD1	CSASFTGENTEAFF	TGCAGCGCAAGCTTTACAGGGGAGAACACTGAAGCTTTCTTT
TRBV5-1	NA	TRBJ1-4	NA	CASSLRGGDEKLFF	TGCGCCAGCAGCTTGAGGGGAGGAGATGAAAAACTGTTTTTT
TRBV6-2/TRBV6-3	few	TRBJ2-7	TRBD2	CASSYSGGTPYEQYF	TGTGCCAGCAGTTACTCGGGGGGGACCCCCTACGAGCAGTACTTC